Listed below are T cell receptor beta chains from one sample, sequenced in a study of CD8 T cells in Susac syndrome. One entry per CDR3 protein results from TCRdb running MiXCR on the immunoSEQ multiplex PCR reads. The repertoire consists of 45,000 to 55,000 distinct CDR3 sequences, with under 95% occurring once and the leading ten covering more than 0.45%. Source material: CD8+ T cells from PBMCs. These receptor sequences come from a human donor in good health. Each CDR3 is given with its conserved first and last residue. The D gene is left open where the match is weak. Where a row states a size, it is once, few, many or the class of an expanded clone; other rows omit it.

TGTGCCAGCAGGGAAATCTTGGACACTGAAGCTTTCTTT | CASREILDTEAFF | NA | TRBV6-5 | once | TRBJ1-1
TGTGCCAGCTCACCGGGACTAGCGGGAGTCGACACCGGGGAGCTGTTTTTT | CASSPGLAGVDTGELFF | TRBD2 | TRBV18 | NA | TRBJ2-2
TGCGCCAGCAGCCGCGGTTTCCTAGCGGGCGATTCCTACGAGCAGTACTTC | CASSRGFLAGDSYEQYF | TRBD2 | TRBV4-1 | NA | TRBJ2-7
TGTGCCAGCAGCAATTATGCCACAGATACGCAGTATTTT | CASSNYATDTQYF | NA | TRBV11-3 | NA | TRBJ2-3
TGTGCCAGCAGTTGGGTAAACACCGGGGAGCTGTTTTTT | CASSWVNTGELFF | NA | TRBV27 | NA | TRBJ2-2
TGTGCCAGCAGCCAGGGGAGAATAGCCTACAATGAGCAGTTCTTC | CASSQGRIAYNEQFF | NA | TRBV13 | once | TRBJ2-1
TGCAGCGTCCAGGGATGGAAAAACTCCTACGAGCAGTACTTC | CSVQGWKNSYEQYF | NA | TRBV29-1 | NA | TRBJ2-7
TGTGCCAGCAGCTTAGCGTTGGCTCCTGGAAACACCATATATTTT | CASSLALAPGNTIYF | NA | TRBV11-2 | NA | TRBJ1-3
TGTGCCAGCAGCTTAGGATACAATGAGCAGTTCTTC | CASSLGYNEQFF | NA | TRBV7-9 | few | TRBJ2-1
TGTGCCAGTATTGACGGGAGAGGGGGAATTGCGGGGGATGAGCAGTTCTTC | CASIDGRGGIAGDEQFF | NA | TRBV19 | NA | TRBJ2-1
TGTGCCAGCAGCGTAGGAGGAGGGGGCGCGATCCCCAACTATGGCTACACCTTC | CASSVGGGGAIPNYGYTF | TRBD1 | TRBV9 | NA | TRBJ1-2
TGTGCCAGCAGCTTAGCAACAGCTGAAGCTTTCTTT | CASSLATAEAFF | NA | TRBV7-9 | few | TRBJ1-1
TGTGCCAGCAGCCCTCCGGGACAGGGCTACGAGCAGTACTTC | CASSPPGQGYEQYF | TRBD1 | TRBV13 | NA | TRBJ2-7
TGCGCCAGCAGCCTGGGCGGGGCAGACGGGGAGCTGTTTTTT | CASSLGGADGELFF | NA | TRBV5-1 | NA | TRBJ2-2
TGCGCCAGCAGCTTGGGCCCTCGGGCAGGGGGAGCCTACGAGCAGTACTTC | CASSLGPRAGGAYEQYF | TRBD1 | TRBV5-1 | NA | TRBJ2-7
TGCAGCGTTGAACAGGACTTTTCGTTCTCTGGCTACACCTTC | CSVEQDFSFSGYTF | NA | TRBV29-1 | NA | TRBJ1-2
TGTGCCAGCAGCCAAGCGGCCCTAGCCGGAGATACGCAGTATTTT | CASSQAALAGDTQYF | NA | TRBV3-1 | once | TRBJ2-3
TGCGCCAGCAGCCAAGGCCGCGGCGGGTACAATGAGCAGTTCTTC | CASSQGRGGYNEQFF | NA | TRBV4-1 | once | TRBJ2-1
TGCGCCAGCAGCTTAATTGGACAGGGCAGAGACTACGAGCAGTACTTC | CASSLIGQGRDYEQYF | TRBD1 | TRBV5-1 | NA | TRBJ2-7
TGTGCCAGCAGCTTCGGACAGGGAGGGGGCAATGAGCAGTTCTTC | CASSFGQGGGNEQFF | NA | TRBV11-2 | NA | TRBJ2-1
TGTGCCACGGGGACTAGCTTATCAGATACGCAGTATTTT | CATGTSLSDTQYF | TRBD2 | TRBV12-3/TRBV12-4 | NA | TRBJ2-3
TGTGCCACCAGCGATACGGGGGCACCTCCCCACGAGCAGTACTTC | CATSDTGAPPHEQYF | NA | TRBV15 | NA | TRBJ2-7
TGTGCCAGCACGAGAGGTAGCGGTCCCTACGAGCAGTACTTC | CASTRGSGPYEQYF | NA | TRBV12-3/TRBV12-4 | NA | TRBJ2-7
TGTGCCAGCAGCCCGGACTCGGCCCTAGCCAAAAACATTCAGTACTTC | CASSPDSALAKNIQYF | NA | TRBV27 | NA | TRBJ2-4
TGCAGCGTCCCCAGTCAGGGGAAGGCTGAAGCTTTCTTT | CSVPSQGKAEAFF | NA | TRBV29-1 | NA | TRBJ1-1
TGCAGCGCTATACCCCTAGGAGCGGCGACCTACGAGCAGTACTTC | CSAIPLGAATYEQYF | NA | TRBV29-1 | NA | TRBJ2-7
TGTGCCAGCAGTTTACTCACAACCGGGGCCGGGGGGAATGAGCAGTTCTTC | CASSLLTTGAGGNEQFF | TRBD2 | TRBV28 | once | TRBJ2-1
TGCAGTGGTGAGGTTACCGGGGAGCTGTTTTTT | CSGEVTGELFF | NA | TRBV29-1 | few | TRBJ2-2
TGTGCCAGCACCACAGGGGGTAGCGGCTACGAGCAGTACTTC | CASTTGGSGYEQYF | TRBD1 | TRBV11-2 | NA | TRBJ2-7
TGCAGCGTTGGGCAGTTGAACACTGAAGCTTTCTTT | CSVGQLNTEAFF | NA | TRBV29-1 | NA | TRBJ1-1
TGTGCCAGTAGTATTTGGTCCTCCGGTCCAGGTACGCAGTATTTT | CASSIWSSGPGTQYF | NA | TRBV19 | NA | TRBJ2-3
TGTGCCAGCAGCTCGACTAGCGGACTAACCGGGGAGCTGTTTTTT | CASSSTSGLTGELFF | TRBD2 | TRBV13 | NA | TRBJ2-2
TGTGCCACCAGCAGAACTCCGTCAACTAATGAAAAACTGTTTTTT | CATSRTPSTNEKLFF | NA | TRBV15 | NA | TRBJ1-4
TGTGCCAGCTCTGGACTAGCGGGTAGCTACGAGCAGTACTTC | CASSGLAGSYEQYF | TRBD2 | TRBV5-6 | NA | TRBJ2-7
TGCGCCAGCAGTCAACCGGGGACAGGGGGGGATGAGCAGTTCTTC | CASSQPGTGGDEQFF | TRBD1 | TRBV23-1 | NA | TRBJ2-1
TGTGCCAGCAGCGAAGCGACAGGGGGCTCCTACGAGCAGTACTTC | CASSEATGGSYEQYF | TRBD1 | TRBV7-6 | NA | TRBJ2-7
TGTGCCAGCACCCGAGACAGGCCCGTTACTAAGCAGTACTTC | CASTRDRPVTKQYF | NA | TRBV28 | NA | TRBJ2-7
TGCAGCGTGGAAAGGGGAACCGGGGAGCTGTTTTTT | CSVERGTGELFF | NA | TRBV29-1 | NA | TRBJ2-2
TGCGCCAGCAGCCAGGCTAGCGGGAGTGGAGAGACCCAGTACTTC | CASSQASGSGETQYF | TRBD2 | TRBV4-1 | once | TRBJ2-5
TGTGCCAGCAGCTTAGTACTAGCGGGAACTTACGAGCAGTACTTC | CASSLVLAGTYEQYF | TRBD2 | TRBV11-2 | NA | TRBJ2-7
TGTGCCAGCACTACAGGGAACACTGAAGCTTTCTTT | CASTTGNTEAFF | NA | TRBV7-9 | NA | TRBJ1-1
TGTGCCAGCAGTTTAGGATCTGGCCTCATCGACGGGGAGCTGTTTTTT | CASSLGSGLIDGELFF | NA | TRBV12-3/TRBV12-4 | NA | TRBJ2-2
TGCGCCAGCAGCCGGACTAGCGGGAGCACAGATACGCAGTATTTT | CASSRTSGSTDTQYF | TRBD2 | TRBV5-1 | NA | TRBJ2-3
TGCAGCGTAGAGGGGGGACTAGCGGGATTCGAGAGCTCCTACAATGAGCAGTTCTTC | CSVEGGLAGFESSYNEQFF | TRBD2 | TRBV29-1 | NA | TRBJ2-1
TGTGCCAGCAGCTACGGGGCGGAACCCTACAATGAGCAGTTCTTC | CASSYGAEPYNEQFF | NA | TRBV7-2 | NA | TRBJ2-1
TGTGCCAGCAACCCTAACACCGGGGAGCTGTTTTTT | CASNPNTGELFF | NA | TRBV9 | NA | TRBJ2-2
TGTGCCAGCGGAGGGGACAGCCAAGAGACCCAGTACTTC | CASGGDSQETQYF | NA | TRBV2 | NA | TRBJ2-5
TGCGCCTGCTCACAGAGCTACTATGGCTACACCTTC | CACSQSYYGYTF | NA | TRBV23-1 | NA | TRBJ1-2
TGTGCCAGCAGTCCGGGACTAGCGGGACTAGGTGCAGATACGCAGTATTTT | CASSPGLAGLGADTQYF | TRBD2 | TRBV2 | NA | TRBJ2-3
TGTGCCAGCAGCAGATTTAGCGGGGCTGGTGAAAAGACCCAGTACTTC | CASSRFSGAGEKTQYF | TRBD2 | TRBV7-6 | NA | TRBJ2-5
TGTGCCACCAGTGATTGGGCTAGCGGGACGAATGAGCAGTTCTTC | CATSDWASGTNEQFF | TRBD2 | TRBV24-1 | NA | TRBJ2-1
TGTGCCAGCAGCCAAGGTTCGGGTGAGCAGTTCTTC | CASSQGSGEQFF | NA | TRBV4-2 | once | TRBJ2-1
TGCAGTGCTAGATCGAATCCTATTGTTTTTACCGGGGAGCTGTTTTTT | CSARSNPIVFTGELFF | NA | TRBV20-1 | NA | TRBJ2-2
TGTGCCAGCAGTTTAGTCCCCGGCTACGAGCAGTACTTC | CASSLVPGYEQYF | NA | TRBV12-3/TRBV12-4 | NA | TRBJ2-7
TGCGCCAGCAGCTGGGACAATTCCCAAGAGACCCAGTACTTC | CASSWDNSQETQYF | NA | TRBV5-1 | NA | TRBJ2-5
TGTGCCAGCAGTTACCAAGCTCTCGGGACGCCTTTCTACGAGCAGTACTTC | CASSYQALGTPFYEQYF | NA | TRBV6-2/TRBV6-3 | NA | TRBJ2-7
TGTGCCAGCAGACCCACCGGGACTTATAACACCTACGAGCAGTACTTC | CASRPTGTYNTYEQYF | NA | TRBV28 | NA | TRBJ2-7
TGCAGTGCTAGCGGGAGGGCGGGCAAAAACATTCAGTACTTC | CSASGRAGKNIQYF | TRBD2 | TRBV20-1 | NA | TRBJ2-4
TGCAGCGTTGGGACAGGGGTCTACGAGCAGTACTTC | CSVGTGVYEQYF | TRBD1 | TRBV29-1 | NA | TRBJ2-7